This TCR beta chain originates from a study of shared clonotypes between healthy human individuals. The study's findings and limits: Relative to clonotypes present in all four donors, those not shared had lower generation probabilities. Richness estimates generally favored naive over memory subsets. Since donors were few, the genetic and exposure-history diversity represented was limited.

As processed by the authors: Junction-only sequences without quality scores were provided by ImmunoSEQ, so filtering was different. The table came from immunoSEQ multiplex PCR; TCRdb's copy has only in-frame clones and leaves some out. The DNA gave D and trimming, while V, J and clone size come from that table. The top ten clones hold about 0.059% of a sample with more than 500,000 clones, about 96% of them seen once. The V gene lost 0 bases and the J gene lost 2 bases, with 14 bases spanning the gap. Per the germline V gene, CDR1 is SGHRS and CDR2 is YFSETQ. CDR3 length equals 16 residues. Concerning this clone itself: Its antigen is currently unknown.

The specimen sequenced was naive CD4+ T cells sorted from blood. Subset in this sample: CD45RA+ positively selected. This sequence originates from a woman in her twenties or thirties in good health. The chain has TRBV5-1 and TRBJ1-2; D is undetermined. The CDR3 loop reads CASSLAPITVNYGYTF. DNA for the CDR3: TGCGCCAGCAGCTTGGCTCCGATTACGGTCAACTATGGCTACACCTTC.